This entry lists 27 T cell receptor beta chains sequenced from one sample in a study of blood T cell repertoires in COVID-19. The method was immunoSEQ multiplex PCR; TCRdb's version includes in-frame clones alone and lacks a portion of them. The sample carries some 320,000 clones, over 75% recorded once. The specimen sequenced was peripheral blood. The source is a woman aged 45-59 years who had recovered from COVID-19.

The chain has TRBV29-1 and TRBJ2-5, with 7 bases fitting TRBD2. From germline, CDR1 is SQVTM and CDR2 ANQGSEA. This CDR3 has 13 amino acids. V lost 6 bases to trimming and J lost 5 bases; unmatched junction nucleotides: 9. The CDR3 sequence: CSVRTSEGETQYF. For the CDR3, the DNA is TGCAGCGTGCGGACTAGTGAGGGGGAGACCCAGTACTTC.

This chain connects TRBV25-1 to TRBJ1-1; tentative D call: TRBD1 (6 bases). CDR3 length: 15 residues. In germline, CDR1 is MGHDK, CDR2 SYGVNS. V lost 6 bases to trimming and J lost 5 bases, with 19 bases between them. Here the CDR3 reads CASSLGGGRGTEAFF. The CDR3 coding sequence is TGTGCCAGCAGCCTCGGCGGGGGGCGCGGGACTGAAGCTTTCTTT.

The chain uses TRBV10-1 and TRBJ2-3, with D hard to call. Germline V gene sequence: CDR1 WNHNN, CDR2 SYGVQD (reference sequence). The germline V and J ends were trimmed by 4 bases and 0 bases, with 20 bases remaining between them. The CDR3 totals 18 residues. The CDR3 region is CASSVWRREHTSTDTQYF. CDR3 coding DNA: TGCGCCAGCAGTGTGTGGCGGAGAGAACACACTAGCACAGATACGCAGTATTTT.

A single count supports this clone. This chain connects TRBV27 to TRBJ2-5; 8 bases align to TRBD1. Germline lookup yields CDR1 MNHEY and CDR2 SMNVEV (reference sequence). CDR3 length: 15 residues. With V trimmed by 0 bases and J by 5 bases, 5 bases remained unmatched. For the CDR3, the DNA is TGTGCCAGCAGTTTATCGCCAGGGGGCGGTGAGACCCAGTACTTC. Translation: CASSLSPGGGETQYF.

The chain is built from TRBV28 and TRBJ1-6; 7 bases are shared with TRBD1. CDR1 and CDR2 (germline): MDHEN, SYDVKM. The CDR3 has 16 amino acids. The ends lost 5 bases at V and 5 bases at J; junction bases unmatched: 9. The CDR3 nucleotides are TGTGCCAGCAGTCCCCTCAGGGGGAGCGATAATTCACCCCTCCACTTT. Its protein is CASSPLRGSDNSPLHF.

The V and J genes are TRBV24-1 and TRBJ2-5; 9 bases fit TRBD1. V shed 4 bases, J shed 5 bases, and the junction held 22 bases outside the gene matches. The CDR3 contains 20 residues. Per the germline V gene, CDR1 is KGHDR and CDR2 is SFDVKD. For the CDR3, the DNA is TGTGCCACCAGTGAAAGTACCGGGACAGGGATTTTTGCCCTCCGGGAGACCCAGTACTTC. Residues: CATSESTGTGIFALRETQYF.

This clone turned up a few times. This chain links TRBV6-5 with TRBJ2-1; perhaps TRBD1 as D (6 bases). The CDR3 is 14 amino acids. The germline V gene has CDR1 MNHEY and CDR2 SVGAGI. The V gene lost 8 bases and the J gene lost 3 bases, with 14 bases spanning the gap. In DNA, the CDR3 is TGTGCCAGCGGAATGTCGGGACACTACAATGAGCAGTTCTTC. The encoded protein is CASGMSGHYNEQFF.

J is TRBJ2-3 and V is TRBV6-2 or TRBV6-3; TRBD2 might be the D (6 bases). Germline V CDR1 and CDR2: MNHEY, SVGEGT. CDR3 length: 15 amino acids. V was shortened by 5 bases and J by 1 base, with 13 bases between the two germline ends. The CDR3 nucleotides read TGTGCCAGCAGTCCCCCAGCTAGCGGCACAGATACGCAGTATTTT. It specifies CASSPPASGTDTQYF.

The chain combines TRBV20-1 with TRBJ1-6, with a weak D call TRBD1 (5 bases). CDR3 size: 16 residues. Trimming took off 3 bases at V and 2 bases at J, with 14 bases between the two ends. CDR1 is DFQATT, CDR2 SNEGSKA, per germline (reference sequence). The CDR3 region is CSASGGHAPYNSPLHF. Here the CDR3 DNA reads TGCAGTGCTAGTGGAGGACACGCCCCCTATAATTCACCCCTCCACTTT.

The DNA of the CDR3 is TGCAGCGTTGGTCGCGGCCTCTCCGAGCAGTACTTC. Translating it yields CSVGRGLSEQYF. The chain links TRBV29-1 to TRBJ2-7; D is unresolved. The CDR3 extends over 12 amino acids. Per germline, CDR1 SQVTM and CDR2 ANQGSEA. V was trimmed by 4 bases and J by 6 bases, leaving 13 bases between them.

V and J are TRBV18 and TRBJ2-1, with D uncertain. Looked up from germline, CDR1 is KGHSH and CDR2 is LQKENI. The length of the CDR3 is 15 residues. The germline V and J ends were trimmed by 6 bases and 0 bases, with 12 bases remaining between them. CDR3 sequence reads: CASSSSSTSYNEQFF. Here the CDR3 DNA reads TGTGCCAGCTCCTCTTCCTCTACCTCCTACAATGAGCAGTTCTTC.

V usage is TRBV28 and J usage is TRBJ2-5; 7 bases are shared with TRBD2. The CDR3 has 15 amino acids. CDR1 is MDHEN, CDR2 SYDVKM, per germline. J gave up 3 bases and V 1 base, and 5 bases lay outside the gene matches. CDR3 amino acids: CASSLLAGAKETQYF. In DNA, the CDR3 is TGTGCCAGCAGTTTATTGGCGGGAGCTAAAGAGACCCAGTACTTC.

The J gene is TRBJ1-5, the V gene TRBV12-3 or TRBV12-4; no clear D. Between the trimmed V and J ends, which lost 8 bases and 5 bases, there was a span of 13 bases. The CDR3 is 13 amino acids. For the CDR3, the DNA is TGTGCCAGCTGCCTGGTTCAGGATCAGCCCCAGCATTTT. Its protein is CASCLVQDQPQHF.

As DNA, the CDR3 is TGCGCCAGCAGAAGTGACCGGGACAGAGTATTGAACACTGAAGCTTTCTTT. It is translated as CASRSDRDRVLNTEAFF. The J gene is TRBJ1-1, the V gene TRBV23-1; 7 bases map to TRBD1. TRBV23-1 is treated as an ORF (open reading frame) with a function not yet certain. The CDR3 consists of 17 residues. The trim removed 6 bases at V and 0 bases at J, leaving 13 bases unmatched.

The chain recombines TRBV6-5 with TRBJ2-1, with D perhaps TRBD2 (6 bases). The CDR3 is 15 residues long. The V end lost 6 bases, the J end lost 0 bases, and 12 bases lay between the germline ends. Germline values: CDR1 MNHEY, CDR2 SVGAGI. This CDR3 is CASSRSGSSYNEQFF. The CDR3 region has the DNA TGTGCCAGCAGCCGAAGCGGGTCCTCCTACAATGAGCAGTTCTTC.

Here the CDR3 DNA reads TGTGCCAGCAGATTGTATAGCAATCAGCCCCAGCATTTT. This encodes CASRLYSNQPQHF. The chain couples TRBV28 to TRBJ1-5; D not certain. Looked up from germline, CDR1 is MDHEN and CDR2 is SYDVKM. The CDR3 has 13 residues. The V end lost 6 bases, the J end lost 0 bases, and 6 bases lay between the germline ends.

The chain employs TRBV3-1 (or the pseudogene TRBV3-2) and TRBJ2-3; 9 bases are a match to TRBD2. Trimming at V came to 7 bases and at J to 2 bases, leaving 16 bases not matched to a gene. CDR3 length: 18 amino acids. Germline loops: CDR1 LGHDT, CDR2 YNNKEL (reference sequence). In DNA form, the CDR3 reads TGTGCCAGCAAGGGGCGGACTAGCGCCTTAACCTCCACAGATACGCAGTATTTT. Residues: CASKGRTSALTSTDTQYF.

This clone was recorded once. This sequence joins TRBV10-3 and TRBJ2-5; 12 bases fit TRBD2. Germline lookup yields CDR1 ENHRY and CDR2 SYGVKD. This CDR3 is 18 amino acids long. Trimming at V came to 10 bases and at J to 2 bases, leaving 17 bases not matched to a gene. The CDR3 DNA is TGTGCCACGAGGGATAGCGGGGAGACTAGCGGGAGACAAGAGACCCAGTACTTC. It encodes CATRDSGETSGRQETQYF.

This chain uses TRBV9 with TRBJ1-6; the D is unclear. CDR1 and CDR2 from the germline V gene are SGDLS and YYNGEE. V was shortened by 3 bases and J by 5 bases, with 12 bases between the two germline ends. CDR3 size: 15 residues. The CDR3: CASSGGRTDNSPLHF. The CDR3 DNA reads TGTGCCAGCAGCGGAGGACGGACTGATAATTCACCCCTCCACTTT.

The chain uses TRBV29-1 and TRBJ2-3, with TRBD2 as a possible D gene (5 bases). Trimming took 3 bases from V and 7 from J, leaving 8 bases between them. CDR1 and CDR2 from the germline V gene are SQVTM and ANQGSEA. The CDR3 consists of 11 residues. The CDR3 DNA reads as TGCAGCGTTGATTCGGGAAATACGCAGTATTTT. Encoded protein: CSVDSGNTQYF.

V is TRBV6-6 and J is TRBJ1-5, with D unclear. Per the germline V gene, CDR1 is MNHNY and CDR2 is SVGAGI (reference sequence). V lost 2 bases and J 7 bases, leaving 12 bases between the germline ends. This CDR3 has 14 amino acids. The CDR3 DNA sequence: TGTGCCAGCAGTTACATGGAACAGCCACAGCCCCAGCATTTT. The encoded protein is CASSYMEQPQPQHF.

The rearrangement links TRBV11-3 to TRBJ2-1; D unresolved. Trimming took off 4 bases at V and 6 bases at J, with 13 bases between the two ends. CDR1 and CDR2 (germline): SGHNT, YENEEA. The CDR3 has 14 residues. In DNA form, the CDR3 reads TGTGCCAGCAGCTCTTGGAGCTCGGGCAATGAGCAGTTCTTC. Protein: CASSSWSSGNEQFF.

This clone was recorded once. The V and J genes are TRBV7-6 and TRBJ2-5; D is unresolved. Per the germline V gene, CDR1 is SGHVS and CDR2 is FNYEAQ. Trimming took 1 base from V and 2 from J, leaving 11 bases between them. The CDR3 loop spans 15 amino acids. CDR3 nucleotides: TGTGCCAGCAGCTTAGGACACGCGATTCAAGAGACCCAGTACTTC. Its translation: CASSLGHAIQETQYF.

The CDR3 here is CASSYGQGGTGELFF. In DNA form, the CDR3 reads TGCGCCAGCAGCTACGGACAGGGAGGGACCGGGGAGCTGTTTTTT. The rearrangement links TRBV5-1 to TRBJ2-2; TRBD1 might be the D (8 bases). The CDR3 consists of 15 residues. The ends were cut back, 3 bases at V and 5 bases at J, with 14 bases in the middle. The V gene's germline CDR1 is SGHRS and CDR2 YFSETQ.

The rearrangement joins TRBV11-2 to TRBJ2-7; 11 bases align to TRBD2. The CDR3 is 15 residues long. Germline V gene sequence: CDR1 SGHAT, CDR2 FQNNGV. Trimming took 5 bases from V and 3 from J; bases not matched to a gene: 6. CDR3 residues: CASSREGTSGYEQYF. CDR3 DNA sequence: TGTGCCAGCAGCAGAGAAGGGACTAGCGGCTACGAGCAGTACTTC.

The V and J genes are TRBV11-2 and TRBJ2-3; TRBD1 aligns across 9 bases. CDR1 SGHAT and CDR2 FQNNGV come from the germline V gene. Losses at the gene ends were 1 base for V and 4 bases for J; bases not matched to a gene: 3. This CDR3 comprises 15 residues. CDR3 sequence: CASSLGTGVPDTQYF. CDR3 DNA sequence: TGTGCCAGCAGCTTAGGGACAGGGGTCCCAGATACGCAGTATTTT.

V gene TRBV30 combines with J gene TRBJ1-6; no clear D gene. Germline lookup yields CDR1 GTSNPN and CDR2 SVGIG (reference sequence). V was shortened by 3 bases and J by 5 bases, with 8 bases between the two germline ends. The CDR3 contains 13 residues. The CDR3 spells CAWSPVDNSPLHF. As DNA, the CDR3 is TGTGCCTGGAGCCCCGTCGATAATTCACCCCTCCACTTT.